This T cell receptor (beta chain) was sequenced during a study of T cells in localized non-small cell lung cancer. There are 15 residues in the CDR3. Germline V gene sequence: CDR1 SGHTA, CDR2 FQGNSA. The J segment lost 1 base and the V segment lost 5 bases, leaving 6 bases of the junction unmatched. Assay: immunoSEQ multiplex PCR; the TCRdb copy retains only in-frame clones and omits some. The table has fewer than 25,000 clones, 90% seen once. V and J are TRBV7-2 and TRBJ2-3; 7 bases line up with TRBD2. The specimen was peripheral blood, collected before any cancer treatment. The receptor's source is a woman aged 35-75 years with stage I lung adenocarcinoma. CDR3 loop: CASSPSSGRTDTQYF. CDR3 DNA: TGTGCCAGCAGCCCCAGTAGCGGGCGCACAGATACGCAGTATTTT. Together with reference TRBV7-2 and TRBJ2-3, the CDR3 gives the full variable domain: GAGVSQSPSNKVTEKGKDVELRCDPISGHTALYWYRQSLGQGLEFLIYFQGNSAPDKSGLPSDRFSAERTGGSVSTLTIQRTQQEDSAVYLCASSPSSGRTDTQYFGPGTRLTVL.